The rows below give T cell receptor beta chains drawn from one sample of a study of T cells after yellow fever vaccination. TCRdb re-analysed the 5' RACE reads in MiXCR, keeping a single row per CDR3 protein. This table has more than 300,000 distinct CDR3 sequences, 6.8% appearing once. The sequencing used PBMCs, collected 35 to 50 days after the first yellow fever vaccination. These receptors all stem from a man between 18 and 35 years old who received the YFV17D yellow fever vaccine. The CDR3 runs from the conserved cysteine through the conserved F or W. A D gene is named only where the DNA matches it firmly. Not every row has a clone size; where given, it reads once, few, many or a size class.

size	D	V	J	CDR3	DNA
few	-	TRBV11-2	TRBJ2-2	CASKRASSTGELFF	TGTGCCAGCAAGAGGGCTAGTAGTACCGGGGAGCTGTTTTTT
few	-	TRBV11-2	TRBJ2-7	CASSYHLGGPYEQYF	TGTGCCAGCAGTTACCACCTCGGGGGGCCCTACGAGCAGTACTTC
-	-	TRBV7-9	TRBJ1-6	CASSFRDSPLHF	TGTGCCAGCAGCTTCAGGGATTCACCCCTCCACTTT
few	-	TRBV19	TRBJ2-7	CASSTRDGYEQYF	TGTGCCAGTAGTACCCGCGACGGTTACGAGCAGTACTTC
many	-	TRBV12-3/TRBV12-4	TRBJ2-3	CASSLAGTATDTQYF	TGTGCCAGCAGTTTAGCCGGGACGGCCACAGATACGCAGTATTTT
-	-	TRBV12-3/TRBV12-4	TRBJ1-3	CASREAGRVFSGNTIYF	TGTGCCAGCAGAGAGGCGGGCAGGGTTTTCTCTGGAAACACCATATATTTT
few	-	TRBV2	TRBJ2-7	CASSEDSRGEQYF	TGTGCCAGCAGTGAAGACTCGCGGGGCGAGCAGTACTTC
-	-	TRBV4-1	TRBJ2-7	CASSQGAWREQYF	TGCGCCAGCAGCCAAGGGGCCTGGAGGGAGCAGTACTTC
-	TRBD1	TRBV5-1	TRBJ1-4	CASTWQGAEEKLFF	TGCGCCAGCACCTGGCAGGGGGCGGAAGAAAAACTGTTTTTT
many	-	TRBV7-2	TRBJ2-3	CASSLVGAPTDTQYF	TGTGCCAGCAGCTTAGTAGGGGCGCCCACAGATACGCAGTATTTT
few	TRBD2	TRBV5-1	TRBJ2-3	CASSLLDSGADTQYF	TGCGCCAGCAGCTTATTAGACAGCGGGGCAGATACGCAGTATTTT
few	TRBD1	TRBV10-3	TRBJ1-1	CAISPDPGTGNTEAFF	TGTGCCATCAGTCCCGACCCCGGGACAGGGAATACTGAAGCTTTCTTT
few	-	TRBV12-3/TRBV12-4	TRBJ1-6	CASSEADSPLHF	TGTGCCAGCAGTGAAGCAGATTCACCCCTCCACTTT
few	TRBD1	TRBV7-2	TRBJ1-1	CASSAPDRANTEAFF	TGTGCCAGCAGCGCCCCGGACAGGGCGAACACTGAAGCTTTCTTT
-	-	TRBV12-3/TRBV12-4	TRBJ2-2	CVSSFLNTGELFF	TGTGTCAGCAGTTTCTTGAACACCGGGGAGCTGTTTTTT
-	-	TRBV4-3	TRBJ2-6	CASSQPGTGANVLTF	TGCGCCAGCAGCCAACCGGGTACTGGGGCCAACGTCCTGACTTTC
few	TRBD1	TRBV7-9	TRBJ2-7	CASTLMAGGKGEQYF	TGTGCCAGCACCCTAATGGCAGGGGGTAAGGGTGAGCAGTACTTC